Presented here are 24 T cell receptor beta chains from one specimen sequenced in a study of Graves' ophthalmopathy and Graves' hyperthyroidism. RNA transcripts provided the template for amplifying TCR beta CDR3 regions. RT-PCR in the first round used HTBI primers; a second-round multiplex PCR followed. In TCRdb, the multiplex PCR reads were re-called with MiXCR into one record per CDR3 protein. The sample has around 1.1 million distinct CDR3 sequences; less than 45% are singletons. The material sequenced was peripheral blood or thyroid tissue (not recorded which). The receptor source for this set is an adult man with Graves' hyperthyroidism.

The rearrangement joins TRBV6-6 to TRBJ2-7; no definite D call. V was trimmed by 5 bases and J by 0 bases, leaving 20 bases between them. Germline V CDR1 and CDR2: MNHNY, SVGAGI (reference sequence). The CDR3 totals 17 residues. The CDR3 sequence is CASSAPSTVVVSYEQYF. In nucleotides, the CDR3 is TGTGCCAGCAGTGCACCCTCTACTGTGGTCGTCTCCTACGAGCAGTACTTC.

This clonotype has ten or more counts. The chain recombines TRBV5-1 with TRBJ2-7; D is possibly TRBD2 (7 bases). The CDR3 spans 14 residues. Between the trimmed V and J ends, which lost 4 bases and 6 bases, there was a span of 17 bases. Germline-derived CDR1 and CDR2 are SGHRS and YFSETQ. The CDR3 reads CASSPWGGRGEQYF. For the CDR3, the DNA is TGCGCCAGCAGCCCCTGGGGGGGGCGAGGCGAGCAGTACTTC.

The rearrangement uses TRBV7-9 and TRBJ1-4; D gene unclear. Trimming took off 2 bases at V and 2 bases at J, with 12 bases between the two ends. This CDR3 spans 16 amino acids. Per the germline V gene, CDR1 is SEHNR and CDR2 is FQNEAQ (reference sequence). The CDR3 here is CASSLSRLNTNEKLFF. Written as DNA, the CDR3 is TGTGCCAGCAGCTTATCCCGACTTAATACTAATGAAAAACTGTTTTTT.

This clonotype was recorded once. The chain employs TRBV5-1 and TRBJ1-6; no definite D call. Trimming removed 0 bases from V and 9 bases from J, with 13 bases in between. Germline loops: CDR1 SGHRS, CDR2 YFSETQ. The CDR3 is 15 amino acids. CDR3 amino acids: CASSLDGDGGSPLHF. The CDR3 DNA follows: TGCGCCAGCAGCTTGGACGGGGATGGCGGTTCACCCCTCCACTTT.

This rearrangement joins TRBV10-3 to TRBJ2-2; 10 positions match TRBD1. Germline V gene data show CDR1 as ENHRY and CDR2 as SYGVKD. After removal of 3 bases from V and 6 bases from J, the junction contained 1 base not matched to a gene. CDR3 length equals 14 residues. The CDR3 loop reads CAISDGQGAGELFF. The CDR3 DNA is TGTGCCATCAGTGACGGACAGGGGGCCGGGGAGCTGTTTTTT.

This clonotype was found a few times. This chain links TRBV29-1 with TRBJ2-7; 8 bases map to TRBD1. Germline V CDR1 and CDR2: SQVTM, ANQGSEA. Germline trimming cut 6 bases from V and 2 bases from J; bases unmatched to any gene: 12. The CDR3 loop spans 15 amino acids. The CDR3 DNA reads TGCAGCGTCGTTGACCGGGACAGGAGCCCCTACGAGCAGTACTTC. It encodes CSVVDRDRSPYEQYF.

This clonotype was counted only a few times. The chain employs TRBV12-3 or TRBV12-4 and TRBJ1-3, with D perhaps matching TRBD1 (5 bases). Trimming removed 5 bases from V and 4 bases from J, with 18 bases in between. The CDR3 is 16 amino acids. The CDR3 nucleotides read TGTGCCAGCAGTCGGGGTTTGGGGGACGGGGGAAACACCATATATTTT. Protein product: CASSRGLGDGGNTIYF.

The genes are TRBV12-3 or TRBV12-4 and TRBJ2-2; 8 nucleotides match TRBD1. CDR3 size: 17 residues. V shed 5 bases, J shed 8 bases, and the junction held 16 bases outside the gene matches. For the CDR3, the DNA is TGTGCCAGCAGTCCCCAACCCGGGACAGGTTCGATGGGGGAGCTGTTTTTT. Encoded protein: CASSPQPGTGSMGELFF.

The J gene is TRBJ1-2, the V gene TRBV20-1, with TRBD1 matching 7 bases. Unmatched junction bases numbered 12, after V lost 3 bases and J lost 5 bases. This CDR3 is built from 15 residues. CDR1 and CDR2 from the germline V gene are DFQATT and SNEGSKA (reference sequence). CDR3: CSASLSRRGSYGYTF. CDR3 DNA: TGCAGTGCTAGTTTGTCGCGCAGGGGGAGTTATGGCTACACCTTC.

This chain links TRBV6-5 with TRBJ2-3, with 11 positions matching TRBD2. Unmatched junction bases numbered 4, after V lost 5 bases and J lost 6 bases. CDR1 is MNHEY, CDR2 SVGAGI, per germline. The CDR3 is 14 residues long. This CDR3 reads CASSLAGGPDTQYF. The CDR3 bases are TGTGCCAGCAGTCTAGCGGGGGGACCTGATACGCAGTATTTT.

The chain recombines TRBV5-1 with TRBJ2-7, with unresolved D. The CDR3 contains 15 residues. Trimming left V 2 bases short and J 0 bases short, with 12 bases between. The germline V gene encodes CDR1 SGHRS and CDR2 YFSETQ. The CDR3 loop reads CASSLMTGGSYEQYF. The CDR3 bases are TGCGCCAGCAGCTTAATGACCGGTGGCTCCTACGAGCAGTACTTC. The complete variable domain, with remaining parts taken from reference TRBV5-1 and TRBJ2-7, reads KAGVTQTPRYLIKTRGQQVTLSCSPISGHRSVSWYQQTPGQGLQFLFEYFSETQRNKGNFPGRFSGRQFSNSRSEMNVSTLELGDSALYLCASSLMTGGSYEQYFGPGTRLTVT.

This chain joins TRBV4-2 and TRBJ2-7; D remains ambiguous. CDR1 LGHNA and CDR2 YNFKEQ come from the germline V gene. The ends were cut back, 2 bases at V and 4 bases at J, with 12 bases in the middle. The CDR3 covers 14 residues. The CDR3 DNA sequence: TGTGCCAGCAGCCAAACGGCCAGTGGGTACGAGCAGTACTTC. It codes for CASSQTASGYEQYF.

As for this clonotype: This sequence may be a read error, since a much larger clone differs from it by one base. Without the conserved terminal phenylalanine or tryptophan, this CDR3 likely stems from a read error. The V gene is TRBV12-3 or TRBV12-4, the J gene TRBJ1-2; no firm D call. Trimming cost V 11 bases and J 4 bases, with 20 bases left between them. This CDR3 is built from 14 residues. The CDR3, as DNA: TGTGCCGGATCTAGGTCCCCGGATCCCTATGGCTACACCCTC. Encoded protein: CAGSRSPDPYGYTL.

The V gene is TRBV6-2 or TRBV6-3, the J gene TRBJ1-6; D is unresolved. Looked up from germline, CDR1 is MNHEY and CDR2 is SVGEGT. This CDR3 has 15 amino acids. Trimming stripped 5 bases from V and 7 bases from J, with 15 bases between. CDR3 loop: CASSAAGLRNSPLHF. The CDR3 DNA is TGTGCCAGCAGTGCGGCGGGTTTAAGAAATTCACCCCTCCACTTT.

The table lists this clonotype with many counts. The genes are TRBV10-3 and TRBJ1-6, with 8 positions matching TRBD1. Trimming took 4 bases from V and 7 from J; bases not matched to a gene: 3. Germline V gives CDR1 ENHRY, CDR2 SYGVKD. The CDR3 is 14 amino acids. CDR3 bases: TGTGCCATCAGTGGACAGGGGTTCAATTCACCCCTCCACTTT. Protein product: CAISGQGFNSPLHF.

Only one count was recorded for this clonotype. The V call is TRBV20-1, the J call TRBJ1-2; D ambiguous. The germline gives CDR1 DFQATT, CDR2 SNEGSKA (reference sequence). V shed 3 bases and J shed 3 bases, with 11 bases lying between them. This CDR3 is built from 13 residues. CDR3 loop: CSARTQADYGYTF. CDR3 in DNA: TGCAGTGCTAGGACACAAGCGGACTATGGCTACACCTTC.

This clonotype was seen a few times. This sequence joins TRBV18 and TRBJ2-7, with D unresolved. The CDR3 is 14 amino acids. Germline loops: CDR1 KGHSH, CDR2 LQKENI. V lost 0 bases, J lost 0 bases, and 6 bases lay in between. CDR3 loop: CASSPPEISYEQYF. In DNA form, the CDR3 reads TGTGCCAGCTCACCACCAGAGATCTCCTACGAGCAGTACTTC.

This clonotype was picked up many times. V and J are TRBV20-1 and TRBJ2-5; 11 bases agree with TRBD2. Germline V gives CDR1 DFQATT, CDR2 SNEGSKA (reference sequence). This CDR3 has 15 amino acids. With 2 bases clipped from V and 0 bases from J, the junction kept 2 bases outside the gene matches. The CDR3 reads CSARPSGGHQETQYF. CDR3 DNA sequence: TGCAGTGCTAGACCTAGCGGGGGGCACCAAGAGACCCAGTACTTC.

The table lists this clonotype with many counts. The V call is TRBV5-6, the J call TRBJ1-4; D perhaps matches TRBD1 (5 bases). This CDR3 spans 14 amino acids. V was clipped by 3 bases and J by 8 bases, with 14 bases between them. CDR1 is SGHDT, CDR2 YYEEEE, per germline. The CDR3 DNA sequence: TGTGCCAGCAGCTACGCCGGGACTCGGGAAAAACTGTTTTTT. It translates to CASSYAGTREKLFF.

This clonotype was seen repeatedly, ten times or more. This chain connects TRBV2 to TRBJ2-5; 7 positions match TRBD2. V trimming: 6 bases; J trimming: 4 bases; junction bases outside the gene matches: 5. Germline V gene sequence: CDR1 SNHLY, CDR2 FYNNEI. The CDR3 sequence is 13 residues long. Here the CDR3 reads CASRPLAVETQYF. CDR3 nucleotide sequence: TGTGCCAGCAGGCCTCTAGCGGTAGAGACCCAGTACTTC.

This clonotype was detected a few times. The rearrangement joins TRBV20-1 to TRBJ1-2, with TRBD1 matching 9 bases. After removal of 7 bases from V and 6 bases from J, the junction contained 15 bases not matched to a gene. Germline CDR1 and CDR2: DFQATT and SNEGSKA (reference sequence). CDR3 length: 15 residues. The CDR3 sequence is CSVIPGQGWFDGYTF. As DNA, the CDR3 is TGCAGTGTTATCCCGGGACAGGGATGGTTTGATGGCTACACCTTC.

This clonotype occurred a few times. The rearrangement joins TRBV4-3 to TRBJ2-7; D is unclear. The CDR3 has 14 amino acids. CDR1 LGHNA and CDR2 YSLEER come from the germline V gene. Deletions cut 0 bases from V and 12 bases from J, with 18 bases between. The CDR3 DNA reads as TGCGCCAGCAGCCAAGATCGATTTGGGTTCGCGCGGTACTTC. This codes for CASSQDRFGFARYF.

This clonotype was counted once. Just one base apart from a much larger clone, this may be a read error. The rearrangement uses TRBV7-9 and TRBJ2-7; 9 nucleotides align to TRBD1. Germline V gene sequence: CDR1 SEHNR, CDR2 FQNEAQ (reference sequence). CDR3 length: 15 amino acids. The CDR3 nucleotides are TGTGCCAACAGCCCCTGGGGACAGGGCCCCTACGAGCAGTACTTC. Its protein is CANSPWGQGPYEQYF.

This rearrangement joins TRBV10-3 to TRBJ1-1, with D possibly matching TRBD1 (6 bases). The germline V gene has CDR1 ENHRY and CDR2 SYGVKD. The CDR3 runs to 12 residues. Between the trimmed V and J ends, which lost 10 bases and 2 bases, there was a span of 11 bases. CDR3 DNA sequence: TGTGCCACACAGGGACTAAACACTGAAGCTTTCTTT. Residues: CATQGLNTEAFF.